This TCR beta chain was captured in a study of identical twins. V trimming: 4 bases; J trimming: 1 base; junction bases outside the gene matches: 3. This CDR3 comprises 15 residues. The germline V gene encodes CDR1 SGHNT and CDR2 YYREEE (reference sequence). Regarding the study as a whole: The study found excess low generation probability among twin-shared out-of-frame alpha sequences. Recombination models fit unrelated individuals' TCR alpha sharing but underestimated twins'. Insertions were fewer in abundant cord blood beta clonotypes, whereas memory repertoires showed none of this pattern.

A universal primer site was added by template switching, and unique molecular identifiers were carried by the cDNA. TCRdb processed the 5' RACE reads anew with MiXCR; each CDR3 protein has one entry. The table has 250,000 or so distinct CDR3 sequences, about 7.5% seen once. As regards this clonotype: Antigen: not known.

This sample also belongs to another study, concerning yellow fever vaccine responses in identical twins.

The sequencing input was CD8+ T cells sorted from blood. The TCR sequence derives from a woman aged 18-29 years in good health. The chain recombines TRBV5-4 with TRBJ2-2; 8 bases are shared with TRBD1. CDR3 amino acids: CASSNRGENTGELFF. Here the CDR3 DNA reads TGTGCCAGCAGCAACAGGGGGGAGAACACCGGGGAGCTGTTTTTT.